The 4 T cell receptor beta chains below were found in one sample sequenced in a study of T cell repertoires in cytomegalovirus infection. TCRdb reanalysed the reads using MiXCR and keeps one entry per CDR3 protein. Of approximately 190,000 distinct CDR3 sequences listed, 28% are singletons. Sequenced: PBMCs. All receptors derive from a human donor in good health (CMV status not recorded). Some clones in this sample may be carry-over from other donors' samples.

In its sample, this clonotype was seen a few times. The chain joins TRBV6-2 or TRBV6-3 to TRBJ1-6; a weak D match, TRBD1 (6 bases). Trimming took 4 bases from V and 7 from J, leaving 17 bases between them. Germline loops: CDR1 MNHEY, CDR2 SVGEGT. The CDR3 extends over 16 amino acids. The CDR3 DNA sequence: TGTGCCAGCAGTTCAGGACAGCTAGGACGGAATTCACCCCTCCACTTT. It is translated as CASSSGQLGRNSPLHF.

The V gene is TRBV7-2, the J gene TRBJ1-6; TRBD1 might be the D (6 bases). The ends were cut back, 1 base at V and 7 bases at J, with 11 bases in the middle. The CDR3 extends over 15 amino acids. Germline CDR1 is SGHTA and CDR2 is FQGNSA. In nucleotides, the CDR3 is TGTGCCAGCAGCTTAGTACAGGGTGGAAATTCACCCCTCCACTTT. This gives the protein CASSLVQGGNSPLHF.

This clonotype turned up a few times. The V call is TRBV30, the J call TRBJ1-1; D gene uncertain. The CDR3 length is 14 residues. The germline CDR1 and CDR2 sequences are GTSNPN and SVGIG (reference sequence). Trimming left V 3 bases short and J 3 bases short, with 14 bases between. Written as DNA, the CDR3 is TGTGCCTGGAGCCCACACAGAGAGGACACTGAAGCTTTCTTT. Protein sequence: CAWSPHREDTEAFF.

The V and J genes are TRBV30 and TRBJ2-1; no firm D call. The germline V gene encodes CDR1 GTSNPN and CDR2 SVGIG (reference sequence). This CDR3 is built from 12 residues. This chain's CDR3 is CATLNSYNEQFF. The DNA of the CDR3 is TGTGCGACCTTGAACTCCTACAATGAGCAGTTCTTC.